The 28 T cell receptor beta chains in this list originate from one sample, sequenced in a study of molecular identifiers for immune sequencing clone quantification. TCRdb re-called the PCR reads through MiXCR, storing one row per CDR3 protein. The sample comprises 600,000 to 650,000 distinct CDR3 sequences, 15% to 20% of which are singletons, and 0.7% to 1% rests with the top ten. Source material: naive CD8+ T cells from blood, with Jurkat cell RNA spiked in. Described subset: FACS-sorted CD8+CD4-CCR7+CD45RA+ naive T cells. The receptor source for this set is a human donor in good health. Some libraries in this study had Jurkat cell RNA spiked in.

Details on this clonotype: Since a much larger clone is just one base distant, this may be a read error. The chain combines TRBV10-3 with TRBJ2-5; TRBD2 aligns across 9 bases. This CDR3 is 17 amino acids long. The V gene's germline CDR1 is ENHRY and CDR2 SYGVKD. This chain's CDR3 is CAISESLWTSEQGTQYF. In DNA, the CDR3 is TGTGCCATCAGTGAGTCACTATGGACTAGCGAGCAAGGGACCCAGTACTTC.

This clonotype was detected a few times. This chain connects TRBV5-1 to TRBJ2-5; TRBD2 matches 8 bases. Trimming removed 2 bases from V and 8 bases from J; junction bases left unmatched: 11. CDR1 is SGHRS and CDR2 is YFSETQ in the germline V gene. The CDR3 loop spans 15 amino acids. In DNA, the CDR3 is TGCGCCAGCAGCTTCGACGCGGGGGGCCCCACCACCCAGTACTTC. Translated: CASSFDAGGPTTQYF.

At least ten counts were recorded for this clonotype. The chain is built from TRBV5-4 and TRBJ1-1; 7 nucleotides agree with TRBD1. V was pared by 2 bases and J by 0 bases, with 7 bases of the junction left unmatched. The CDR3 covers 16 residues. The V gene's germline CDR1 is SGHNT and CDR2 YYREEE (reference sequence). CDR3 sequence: CASSLTGGQVNTEAFF. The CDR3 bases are TGTGCCAGCAGCTTAACTGGCGGACAGGTGAACACTGAAGCTTTCTTT. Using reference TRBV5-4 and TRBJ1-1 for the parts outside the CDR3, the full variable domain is ETGVTQSPTHLIKTRGQQVTLRCSSQSGHNTVSWYQQALGQGPQFIFQYYREEENGRGNFPPRFSGLQFPNYSSELNVNALELDDSALYLCASSLTGGQVNTEAFFGQGTRLTVV.

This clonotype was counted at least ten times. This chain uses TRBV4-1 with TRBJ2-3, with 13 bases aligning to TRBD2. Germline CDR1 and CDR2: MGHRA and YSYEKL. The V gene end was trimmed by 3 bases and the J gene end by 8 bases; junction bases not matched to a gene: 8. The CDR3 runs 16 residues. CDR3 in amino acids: CASSQELAGGQVTQYF. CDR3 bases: TGCGCCAGCAGCCAGGAACTAGCGGGGGGGCAGGTTACGCAGTATTTT.

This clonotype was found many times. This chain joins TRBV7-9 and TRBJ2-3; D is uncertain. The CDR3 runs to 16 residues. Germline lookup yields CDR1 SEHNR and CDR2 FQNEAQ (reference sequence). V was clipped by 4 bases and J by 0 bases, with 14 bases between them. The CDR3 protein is CASSSPASTSTDTQYF. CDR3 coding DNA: TGTGCCAGCAGCTCGCCGGCCTCGACTAGCACAGATACGCAGTATTTT.

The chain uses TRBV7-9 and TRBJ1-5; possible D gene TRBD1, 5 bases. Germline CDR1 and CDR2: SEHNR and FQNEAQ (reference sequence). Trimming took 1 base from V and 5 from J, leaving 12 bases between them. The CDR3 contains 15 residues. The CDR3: CASSLDAGLHQPQHF. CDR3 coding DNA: TGTGCCAGCAGCTTAGATGCAGGGCTCCATCAGCCCCAGCATTTT. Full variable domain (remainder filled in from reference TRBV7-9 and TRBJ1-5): DTGVSQNPRHKITKRGQNVTFRCDPISEHNRLYWYRQTLGQGPEFLTYFQNEAQLEKSRLLSDRFSAERPKGSFSTLEIQRTEQGDSAMYLCASSLDAGLHQPQHFGDGTRLSIL.

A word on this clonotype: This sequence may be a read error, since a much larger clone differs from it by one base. CDR3 in amino acids: CTSSRTGTTGETQYF. CDR3 sequence (DNA): TGTACCAGCTCTCGAACCGGGACTACAGGAGAGACCCAGTACTTC. V and J are TRBV18 and TRBJ2-5; 7 nucleotides match TRBD2. Germline V gene lookup returns CDR1 KGHSH and CDR2 LQKENI. The CDR3 is 15 amino acids.

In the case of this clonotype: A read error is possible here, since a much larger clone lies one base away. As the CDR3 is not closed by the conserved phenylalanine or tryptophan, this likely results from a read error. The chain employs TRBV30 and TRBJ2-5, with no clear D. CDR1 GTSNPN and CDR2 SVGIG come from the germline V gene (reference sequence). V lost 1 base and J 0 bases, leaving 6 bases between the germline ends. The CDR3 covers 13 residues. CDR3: CAWSDGYQETQYS. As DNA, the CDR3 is TGTGCCTGGAGTGATGGCTACCAAGAGACCCAGTACTCC.

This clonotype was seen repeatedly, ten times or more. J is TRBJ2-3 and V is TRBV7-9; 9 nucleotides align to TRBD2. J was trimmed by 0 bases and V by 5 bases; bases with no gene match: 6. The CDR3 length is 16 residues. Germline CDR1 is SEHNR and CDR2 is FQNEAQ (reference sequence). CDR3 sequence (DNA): TGTGCCAGCAGCACCGGGACTAGCAGGAGCACAGATACGCAGTATTTT. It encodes CASSTGTSRSTDTQYF.

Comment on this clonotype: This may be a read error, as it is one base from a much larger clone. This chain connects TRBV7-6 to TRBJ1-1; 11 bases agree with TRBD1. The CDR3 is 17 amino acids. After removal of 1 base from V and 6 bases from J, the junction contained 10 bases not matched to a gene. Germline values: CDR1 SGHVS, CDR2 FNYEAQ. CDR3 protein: CASSLGPGQGVNAEAFF. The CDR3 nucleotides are TGTGCCAGCAGCTTAGGGCCGGGACAGGGGGTTAACGCTGAAGCTTTCTTT.

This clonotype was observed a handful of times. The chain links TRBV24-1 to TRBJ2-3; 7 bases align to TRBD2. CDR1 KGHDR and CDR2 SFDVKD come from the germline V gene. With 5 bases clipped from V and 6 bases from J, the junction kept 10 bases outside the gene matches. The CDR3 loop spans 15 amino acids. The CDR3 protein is CATSGVREVVDTQYF. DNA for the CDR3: TGTGCCACCAGTGGAGTTCGGGAGGTTGTGGATACGCAGTATTTT.

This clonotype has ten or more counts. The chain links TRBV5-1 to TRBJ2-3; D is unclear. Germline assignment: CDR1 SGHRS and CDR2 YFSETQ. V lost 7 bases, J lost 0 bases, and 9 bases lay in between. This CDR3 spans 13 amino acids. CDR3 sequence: CASRADSTDTQYF. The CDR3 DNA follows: TGCGCCAGCCGGGCGGACAGCACAGATACGCAGTATTTT.

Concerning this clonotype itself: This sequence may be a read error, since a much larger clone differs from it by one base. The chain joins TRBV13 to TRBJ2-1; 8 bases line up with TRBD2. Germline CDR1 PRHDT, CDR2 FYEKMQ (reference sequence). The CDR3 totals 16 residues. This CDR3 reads CASSFLDGGAHNGQFF. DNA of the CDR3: TGTGCCAGCAGCTTCCTAGACGGGGGGGCCCACAATGGGCAGTTCTTC.

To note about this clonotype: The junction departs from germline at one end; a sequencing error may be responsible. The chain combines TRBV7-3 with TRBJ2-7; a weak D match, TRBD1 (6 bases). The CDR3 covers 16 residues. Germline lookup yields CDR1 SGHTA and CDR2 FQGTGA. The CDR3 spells CASSLTFGGTGYEQYF. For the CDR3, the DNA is TGTGCCAGCAGCTTAACGTTTGGGGGCACGGGTTACGAGCAATACTTC. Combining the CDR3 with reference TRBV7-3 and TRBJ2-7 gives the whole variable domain GAGVSQTPSNKVTEKGKYVELRCDPISGHTALYWYRQSLGQGPEFLIYFQGTGAADDSGLPNDRFFAVRPEGSVSTLKIQRTERGDSAVYLCASSLTFGGTGYEQYFGPGTRLTVT.

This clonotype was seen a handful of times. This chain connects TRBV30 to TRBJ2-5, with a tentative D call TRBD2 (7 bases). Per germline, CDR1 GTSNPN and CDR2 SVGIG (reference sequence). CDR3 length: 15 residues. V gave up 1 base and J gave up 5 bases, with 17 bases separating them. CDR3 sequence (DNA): TGTGCCTGGAGTGGCGTCGCGGGGGCGCGGGAGACCCAGTACTTC. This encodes CAWSGVAGARETQYF.

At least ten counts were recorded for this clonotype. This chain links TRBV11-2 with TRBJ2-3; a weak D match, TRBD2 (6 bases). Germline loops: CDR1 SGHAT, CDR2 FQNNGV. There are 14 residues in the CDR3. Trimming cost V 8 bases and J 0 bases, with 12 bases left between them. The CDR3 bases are TGTGCCAGCGAAGGAGGGAATAGCACAGATACGCAGTATTTT. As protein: CASEGGNSTDTQYF.

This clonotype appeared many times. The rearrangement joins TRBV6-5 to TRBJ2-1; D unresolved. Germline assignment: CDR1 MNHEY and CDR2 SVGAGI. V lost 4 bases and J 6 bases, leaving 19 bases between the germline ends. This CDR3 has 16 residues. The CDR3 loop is CASSSLDHNPPNEQFF. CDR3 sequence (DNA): TGTGCCAGCAGTTCTTTAGACCATAACCCACCCAATGAGCAGTTCTTC.

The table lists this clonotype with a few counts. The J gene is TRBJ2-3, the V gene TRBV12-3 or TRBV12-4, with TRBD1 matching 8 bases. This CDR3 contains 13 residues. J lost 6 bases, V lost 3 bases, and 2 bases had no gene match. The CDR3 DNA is TGTGCCAGCAGTTTCAGGGGGCGGGATACGCAGTATTTT. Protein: CASSFRGRDTQYF.

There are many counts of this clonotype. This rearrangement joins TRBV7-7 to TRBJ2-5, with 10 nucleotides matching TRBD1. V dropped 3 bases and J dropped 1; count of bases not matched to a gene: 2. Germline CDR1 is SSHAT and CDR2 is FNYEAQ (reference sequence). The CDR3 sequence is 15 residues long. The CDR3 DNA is TGTGCCAGCAGCTTGACAGGGGGCTTCCAAGAGACCCAGTACTTC. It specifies CASSLTGGFQETQYF.

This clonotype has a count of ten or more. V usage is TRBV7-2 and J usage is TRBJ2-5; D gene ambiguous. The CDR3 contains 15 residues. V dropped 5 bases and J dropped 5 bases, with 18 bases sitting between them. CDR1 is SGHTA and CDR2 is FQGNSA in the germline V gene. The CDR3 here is CASSPSLSRFETQYF. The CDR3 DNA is TGTGCCAGCAGCCCCTCCCTTTCTCGGTTTGAGACCCAGTACTTC.

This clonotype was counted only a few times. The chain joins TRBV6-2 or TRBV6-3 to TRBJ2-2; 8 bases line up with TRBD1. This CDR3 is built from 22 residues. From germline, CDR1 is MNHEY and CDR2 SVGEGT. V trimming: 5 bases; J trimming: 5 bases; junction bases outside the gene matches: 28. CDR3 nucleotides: TGTGCCAGCAGTCCGACCCCCATCGCAGGGGGCTCGAGCCGAGTGACGACCGGGGAGCTGTTTTTT. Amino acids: CASSPTPIAGGSSRVTTGELFF.

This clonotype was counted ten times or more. The CDR3 DNA reads as TGTGCCAGCAGCTACAGGGGGCAGGACGAGACCCAGTACTTC. Its translation is CASSYRGQDETQYF. The rearrangement links TRBV11-2 to TRBJ2-5, with 9 bases matching TRBD1. Germline CDR1 SGHAT, CDR2 FQNNGV. CDR3 length: 14 amino acids. The trim removed 4 bases at V and 5 bases at J, leaving 5 bases unmatched.

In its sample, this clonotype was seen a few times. CDR3 sequence reads: CASSLRTGGRNQPQHF. CDR3 in DNA: TGTGCCAGCAGCTTGAGGACAGGGGGCCGGAATCAGCCCCAGCATTTT. The chain uses TRBV5-5 and TRBJ1-5; 11 bases agree with TRBD1. Germline CDR1 reads SGHKS; CDR2 reads YYEKEE (reference sequence). The CDR3 extends over 16 amino acids. Germline trimming cut 1 base from V and 4 bases from J; bases unmatched to any gene: 4.

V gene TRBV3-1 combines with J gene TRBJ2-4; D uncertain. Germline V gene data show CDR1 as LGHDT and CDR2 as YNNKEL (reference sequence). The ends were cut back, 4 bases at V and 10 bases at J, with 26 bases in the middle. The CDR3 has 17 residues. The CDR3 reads CASSPRIESLPTAIQYF. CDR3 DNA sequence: TGTGCCAGCAGCCCCAGAATCGAGAGTCTACCCACGGCGATTCAGTACTTC.

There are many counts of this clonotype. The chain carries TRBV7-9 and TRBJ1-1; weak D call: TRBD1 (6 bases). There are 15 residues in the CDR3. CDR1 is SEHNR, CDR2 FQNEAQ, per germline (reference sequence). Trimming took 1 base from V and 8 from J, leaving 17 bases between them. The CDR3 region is CASSLVVGGAGEAFF. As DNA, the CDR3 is TGTGCCAGCAGCTTAGTCGTGGGGGGCGCTGGGGAAGCTTTCTTT. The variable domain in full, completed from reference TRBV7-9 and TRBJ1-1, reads DTGVSQNPRHKITKRGQNVTFRCDPISEHNRLYWYRQTLGQGPEFLTYFQNEAQLEKSRLLSDRFSAERPKGSFSTLEIQRTEQGDSAMYLCASSLVVGGAGEAFFGQGTRLTVV.

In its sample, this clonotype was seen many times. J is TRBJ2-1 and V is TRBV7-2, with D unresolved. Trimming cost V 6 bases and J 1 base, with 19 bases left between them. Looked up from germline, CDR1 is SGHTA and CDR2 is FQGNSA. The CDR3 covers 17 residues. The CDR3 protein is CASSTYIPRLSYNEQFF. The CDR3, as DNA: TGTGCCAGCAGTACCTACATCCCGAGATTGTCCTACAATGAGCAGTTCTTC. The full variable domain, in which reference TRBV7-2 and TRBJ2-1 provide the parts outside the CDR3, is GAGVSQSPSNKVTEKGKDVELRCDPISGHTALYWYRQSLGQGLEFLIYFQGNSAPDKSGLPSDRFSAERTGGSVSTLTIQRTQQEDSAVYLCASSTYIPRLSYNEQFFGPGTRLTVL.

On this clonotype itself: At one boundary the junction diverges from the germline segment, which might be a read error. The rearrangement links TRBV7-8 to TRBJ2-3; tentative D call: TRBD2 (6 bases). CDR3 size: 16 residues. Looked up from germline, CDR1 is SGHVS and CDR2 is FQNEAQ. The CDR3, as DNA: TGTGCCAGCGGCTCCGTCGGAGCCACTAGCACAGTTACGCAGTATTTT. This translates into CASGSVGATSTVTQYF.

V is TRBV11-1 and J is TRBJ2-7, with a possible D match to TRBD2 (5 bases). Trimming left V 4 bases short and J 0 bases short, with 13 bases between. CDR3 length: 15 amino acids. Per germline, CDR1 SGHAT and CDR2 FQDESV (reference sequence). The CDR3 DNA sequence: TGTGCCAGCAGCTCCCCGGCGGGCCTCTCCTACGAGCAGTACTTC. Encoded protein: CASSSPAGLSYEQYF.